A single sample gave rise to the 11 T cell receptor beta chains below, sequenced in a study of T-cell reconstitution after alpha-beta-depleted transplantation in children. Unique molecular identifiers were used in preparing the TCRbeta library. TCRdb re-called the PCR reads through MiXCR, storing one row per CDR3 protein. Of approximately 400,000 distinct CDR3 sequences in the sample, about 16% are singletons; the top ten hold 25% to 30%. Material: PBMCs, mostly from graft donor cells, obtained 360 days after TCRalphabeta/CD19-depleted stem cell transplant. These receptors were obtained from a boy in the first two years of life who had a stem cell transplant for Wiskott-Aldrich syndrome, so the T cells may come from the graft donor.

The V and J genes are TRBV5-1 and TRBJ2-7; no definite D call. The CDR3 covers 14 residues. Germline V CDR1 and CDR2: SGHRS, YFSETQ. Between the trimmed V and J ends, which lost 2 bases and 0 bases, there was a span of 9 bases. The DNA of the CDR3 is TGCGCCAGCAGCTTTGAGCAGATCTCCTACGAGCAGTACTTC. Protein: CASSFEQISYEQYF.

The chain is built from TRBV7-2 and TRBJ2-1; 7 bases line up with TRBD2. The V and J ends lost 7 bases and 9 bases, in that order; junction bases with no gene match: 3. Germline lookup yields CDR1 SGHTA and CDR2 FQGNSA. This CDR3 is 11 amino acids long. CDR3 protein: CASKSGIEQFF. For the CDR3, the DNA is TGTGCCAGCAAAAGCGGGATTGAGCAGTTCTTC.

This clonotype occurred a few times. CDR3 residues: CSARLMTDTQYF. The CDR3, as DNA: TGCAGTGCTAGACTCATGACAGATACGCAGTATTTT. The J gene is TRBJ2-3, the V gene TRBV20-1; no firm D call. The CDR3 sequence is 12 residues long. The V and J ends lost 2 bases and 3 bases respectively, with 6 bases between them. Germline CDR1 is DFQATT and CDR2 is SNEGSKA (reference sequence).

This clonotype has ten or more counts. The junction differs from germline at one of its ends, possibly a read error. The rearrangement joins TRBV7-8 to TRBJ2-2, with 11 bases aligning to TRBD1. Germline values: CDR1 SGHVS, CDR2 FQNEAQ. The length of the CDR3 is 13 residues. The CDR3 region is CGGTGGLTGELFF. The CDR3, as DNA: TGCGGGGGGACAGGGGGTCTGACCGGGGAGCTGTTTTTT.

In its sample, this clonotype was seen a few times. This chain links TRBV12-3 or TRBV12-4 with TRBJ1-3; D ambiguous. Trimming cost V 2 bases and J 4 bases, with 9 bases left between them. The CDR3 loop spans 14 amino acids. CDR3 in DNA: TGTGCCAGCAGTTTAAGTGTACTGGGAAACACCATATATTTT. As protein: CASSLSVLGNTIYF.

The V call is TRBV6-5, the J call TRBJ1-2, with 8 bases matching TRBD1. Germline values: CDR1 MNHEY, CDR2 SVGAGI. The J segment lost 8 bases and the V segment lost 0 bases, leaving 11 bases of the junction unmatched. This CDR3 comprises 16 residues. The CDR3 sequence is CASSYSQGAGSEGYTF. The CDR3 DNA reads TGTGCCAGCAGTTACTCTCAGGGGGCCGGCTCGGAGGGCTACACCTTC.

This clonotype was observed a few times. The rearrangement links TRBV5-1 to TRBJ2-1, with 8 bases identical to TRBD2. The CDR3 runs to 14 residues. V shed 5 bases and J 6 bases; nucleotides not matched to a gene: 7. CDR1 is SGHRS, CDR2 YFSETQ, per germline. The CDR3 reads CASRSGSRGNEQFF. The CDR3 nucleotides are TGCGCCAGCAGAAGCGGGAGTCGGGGCAATGAGCAGTTCTTC. Together with reference TRBV5-1 and TRBJ2-1, the CDR3 gives the full variable domain: KAGVTQTPRYLIKTRGQQVTLSCSPISGHRSVSWYQQTPGQGLQFLFEYFSETQRNKGNFPGRFSGRQFSNSRSEMNVSTLELGDSALYLCASRSGSRGNEQFFGPGTRLTVL.

This sequence joins TRBV20-1 and TRBJ2-1; the match to TRBD2 covers 12 bases. V was pared by 6 bases and J by 9 bases, with 15 bases of the junction left unmatched. Germline CDR1 DFQATT, CDR2 SNEGSKA (reference sequence). The CDR3 loop spans 16 amino acids. The CDR3 DNA reads as TGCAGTGCCAACGGACTAGCGGGGAGGGACACAGTTGAGCAGTTCTTC. This codes for CSANGLAGRDTVEQFF.

The chain combines TRBV12-3 or TRBV12-4 with TRBJ2-7; TRBD2 matches 9 bases. The V segment lost 3 bases and the J segment 4 bases; nucleotides outside the gene matches: 4. The CDR3 is 14 residues long. The DNA for the CDR3 is TGTGCCAGCAGTTTCCGACTAGCGGATTACGAGCAGTACTTC. It specifies CASSFRLADYEQYF.

The chain links TRBV9 to TRBJ2-2; no reliable D call. Trimming left V 4 bases short and J 1 base short, with 11 bases between. Per germline, CDR1 SGDLS and CDR2 YYNGEE. CDR3 length: 15 residues. CDR3 DNA sequence: TGTGCCAGCAGCTTGGACCAGCTGAACACCGGGGAGCTGTTTTTT. Translation: CASSLDQLNTGELFF.

The rearrangement uses TRBV5-1 and TRBJ2-3, with 7 nucleotides matching TRBD1. J lost 0 bases, V lost 6 bases, and 4 bases had no gene match. The CDR3 contains 14 residues. The V gene's germline CDR1 is SGHRS and CDR2 YFSETQ. The CDR3 is CASKTGPSTDTQYF. For the CDR3, the DNA is TGCGCCAGCAAGACAGGGCCTAGCACAGATACGCAGTATTTT.